This T cell receptor beta chain was documented in a study of blood T cell repertoires in COVID-19. Whole-study context: From T cells, B-cell-depleted T cells, or PBMCs came the material, which was cDNA or gDNA.

Per the authors' pipeline: The authors estimated nucleated cell counts from reference gene primer amplification. TCRdb's table, derived via immunoSEQ multiplex PCR, lists solely in-frame clones and lacks some. V, J and clone size derive from that table, while D and trimming were established from the DNA sequence. The sample holds about 440,000 clones; about 92% are singletons and the top ten take about 0.6%. The sequencing sample was made of PBMCs or T cells enriched from blood (not recorded which). This clonotype was sampled from a man between 18 and 29 years old who had recovered from COVID-19.

DNA of the CDR3: TGCGCCAGCAGCTCTGATAGCTCCTACAATGAGCAGTTCTTC. This gives the protein CASSSDSSYNEQFF. The rearrangement links TRBV5-1 to TRBJ2-1; D not resolved. This CDR3 has 14 residues. Germline V lookup: CDR1 SGHRS, CDR2 YFSETQ. Trimming shortened V by 3 bases and J by 0 bases, and 7 bases separated the two germline ends.